This T cell receptor beta chain was recorded in a study of cytomegalovirus exposure and HLA in healthy donors. Study-wide results and limits: In a later analysis, first-cohort TCR clusters were found to tend to co-occur in the 120 or so validation repertoires.

Looked up from germline, CDR1 is MNHEY and CDR2 is SMNVEV (reference sequence). V was cut by 6 bases and J by 1 base, with 4 bases left in between. This CDR3 has 13 residues. Data came from immunoSEQ multiplex PCR; TCRdb stores just in-frame clones and leaves some out. The profile shows approximately 160,000 clones, about 90% of them singletons. Concerning this clone: The antigen remains unidentified. The sample contains more than one DNA sequence encoding this CDR3.

The gene calls are TRBV27 and TRBJ1-6; D remains ambiguous. The receptor's source is a woman aged 25-40 years in good health and CMV-seronegative. The specimen was PBMCs. CDR3 in DNA: TGTGCCAGCAGCGGATCCTATAATTCACCCCTCCACTTT. Its translation is CASSGSYNSPLHF.